This T cell receptor beta chain comes out of a study of shared clonotypes between healthy human individuals. Generated by immunoSEQ multiplex PCR, the TCRdb table keeps only in-frame clones and is missing some. Of 1.5 million to 2.5 million clones in the sample, around 96% were seen once. Naive CD8 isolation took CD45RO-negative cells positively selected for CCR7 and excluded terminally differentiated effector memory CD45RA+ cells. Details on this clone: What it binds is unknown.

V lost 6 bases and J 8 bases, leaving 10 bases between the germline ends. This CDR3 contains 11 residues. CDR1 is MNHNY, CDR2 SVGAGI, per germline (reference sequence). Study-level results: Of the naive CD4 clonotypes, around 4.7% were shared across a few donors. Limited genetic and exposure-history diversity came from having few donors. Naive subsets, compared against memory subsets, generally had larger estimated richness values.

J is TRBJ1-2 and V is TRBV6-6; D is unresolved. The source of this sequence is a man younger than 30 in good health. Sequenced material: naive CD8+ T cells sorted from blood. The CDR3, as DNA: TGTGCCAGCAGCGACCTCCTGGGCTACACCTTC. Translation gives CASSDLLGYTF.